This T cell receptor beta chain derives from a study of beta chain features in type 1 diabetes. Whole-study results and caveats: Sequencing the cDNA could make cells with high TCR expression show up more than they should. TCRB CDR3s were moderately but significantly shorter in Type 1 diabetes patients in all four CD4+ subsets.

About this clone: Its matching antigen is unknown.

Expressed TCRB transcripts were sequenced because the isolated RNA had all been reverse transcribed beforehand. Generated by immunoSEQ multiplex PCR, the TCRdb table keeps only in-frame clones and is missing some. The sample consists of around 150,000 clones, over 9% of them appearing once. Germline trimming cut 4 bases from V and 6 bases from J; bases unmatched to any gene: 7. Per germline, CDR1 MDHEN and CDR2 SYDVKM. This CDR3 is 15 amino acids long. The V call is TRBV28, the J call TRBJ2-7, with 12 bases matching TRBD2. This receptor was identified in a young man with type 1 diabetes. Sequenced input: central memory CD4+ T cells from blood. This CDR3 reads CASSSPTSGRGEQYF. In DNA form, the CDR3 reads TGTGCCAGCAGTTCTCCGACTAGCGGGAGAGGCGAGCAGTACTTC. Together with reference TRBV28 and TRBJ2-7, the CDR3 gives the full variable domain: DVKVTQSSRYLVKRTGEKVFLECVQDMDHENMFWYRQDPGLGLRLIYFSYDVKMKEKGDIPEGYSVSREKKERFSLILESASTNQTSMYLCASSSPTSGRGEQYFGPGTRLTVT.